This T cell receptor beta chain is from a study of T cell responses to AZD1222 COVID-19 vaccine. Study results and caveats: White British ancestry dominated among donors, who included more females, and clonal diversity was possibly underestimated.

V shed 6 bases and J 2 bases; nucleotides not matched to a gene: 17. This CDR3 spans 19 amino acids. Germline V gene lookup returns CDR1 MNHEY and CDR2 SMNVEV (reference sequence). This clone was recorded only once. Its antigen is unidentified. Here immunoSEQ multiplex PCR was the method, and the copy in TCRdb shows in-frame clones only, minus some. The sample carries approximately 28,000 clones, approximately 90% recorded once. The receptor comes from an adult who received the AZD1222 COVID-19 vaccine. This sequence joins TRBV27 and TRBJ1-5; 9 bases are shared with TRBD1. Sample: peripheral blood, taken 28 days after the second AZD1222 dose. The CDR3 loop reads CASSIRGQGPAFGNQPQHF. In DNA, the CDR3 is TGTGCCAGCAGCATCCGAGGACAGGGGCCGGCATTTGGCAATCAGCCCCAGCATTTT.